The source of this T cell receptor (beta chain) is a study of blood T cell repertoires in COVID-19. About the study: T cells, B-cell-depleted T cells, or PBMCs supplied cDNA or gDNA.

Profiled with immunoSEQ multiplex PCR; TCRdb holds only in-frame clones, not every one. The repertoire consists of over 250,000 clones, with about 80% occurring once and the leading ten covering 2.5% to 4%. This CDR3 comprises 15 residues. Germline V gene sequence: CDR1 ENHRY, CDR2 SYGVKD. V dropped 2 bases and J dropped 6; count of bases not matched to a gene: 8. This chain connects TRBV10-3 to TRBJ1-2; the match to TRBD1 covers 8 bases. This clonotype was obtained from a woman of 80 years or more with acute or convalescent COVID-19. Sample: peripheral blood. CDR3 in DNA: TGTGCCATCAGTGAGCCTGACAGGGGTCGGAATGGCTACACCTTC. This sequence encodes CAISEPDRGRNGYTF.